These T cell receptor beta chains were read from a single sample in a study of shared clonotypes between healthy human individuals. The assay was immunoSEQ multiplex PCR, and TCRdb's table has in-frame clones only and misses some. Among some 2,100,000 clones listed, 85% to 95% were seen once. The sample was naive CD8+ T cells from PBMCs. These receptor sequences come from a man aged 18 to 30 in good health. Some clones in this sample may be carry-over from other donors' samples. CDR3s leave out the opening cysteine and the closing phenylalanine or tryptophan. Each record gives: J gene, V gene, CDR3 protein.

TRBJ2-1,TRBV30,AWRTGTGGNEQF
TRBJ1-3,TRBV7-3,ASSPSDNSGNTIY
TRBJ1-4,TRBV4-3,ASSQDWLGDRVEKLF
TRBJ2-7,TRBV28,ASSSVDSYEQY
TRBJ1-5,TRBV19,ASSHPDRGLNQPQH
TRBJ2-4,TRBV28,ASRPLAGVVNIQY
TRBJ1-2,TRBV4-3,ASSQGTTGANYGYT
TRBJ2-1,TRBV10-3,AVRSGLAGPNNEQF
TRBJ2-2,TRBV29-1,SVLRGDGELF
TRBJ2-7,TRBV4-3,ASSQAYGAYEQY
TRBJ2-3,TRBV4-1,ASSQADRVGRTDTQY
TRBJ1-2,TRBV28,ASSPGGAYGYT
TRBJ2-1,TRBV7-7,ASSLTRGHLGEQF
TRBJ2-1,TRBV4-3,ASSQGTPPHGLGNEQF
TRBJ2-5,TRBV5-4,ASSFSTGEETQY
TRBJ2-2,TRBV28,ASSTPRAGGTGELF
TRBJ2-6,TRBV9,ASSTPYRDSSGANVLT
TRBJ2-7,TRBV5-4,ASSLVGQVLHEQY
TRBJ2-1,TRBV27,ASSFTADASYNEQF
TRBJ2-1,TRBV11-3,ASSQMGLTTYNEQF
TRBJ1-2,TRBV19,ASNPVSGGYT
TRBJ2-3,TRBV10-2,ASRGGADTQY
TRBJ1-2,TRBV27,ASSFTQDYGYT
TRBJ2-7,TRBV5-1,ASSFPLGNGLATYEQY
TRBJ2-3,TRBV10-3,AISESIADTQY
TRBJ2-1,TRBV4-1,ASSTRTGGMNEQF
TRBJ2-7,TRBV19,ASSERQGADEQY
TRBJ1-1,TRBV28,ASRGLKEWARNTEAF
TRBJ1-2,TRBV4-3,ASSLFRQGRGYT
TRBJ2-7,TRBV7-3,ASSRTGGDEQY
TRBJ2-7,TRBV27,ASSLLSSRGTVPYEQY
TRBJ1-1,TRBV4-3,ASSHQTGTGLTEAF
TRBJ1-1,TRBV4-1,ASSPRENTEAF
TRBJ2-3,TRBV6-6,ASSYLGLAGVVTQY
TRBJ2-1,TRBV5-6,ASSLGSRNEQF
TRBJ2-1,TRBV7-9,ASGDGGEQF
TRBJ2-2,TRBV7-9,ASSSQTSTGELF
TRBJ1-4,TRBV7-8,ASSSGRISSEKLF
TRBJ1-2,TRBV9,ASSVSRGRGDDGYT
TRBJ1-5,TRBV6-1,ASSEGTGNQPQH
TRBJ2-1,TRBV5-1,ASSLGDPGPRGISYNEQF
TRBJ2-2,TRBV28,ASSSLQGGWESENTGELF
TRBJ2-3,TRBV7-9,ASSSNGGRVSTDTQY
TRBJ1-5,TRBV28,ASSQAFGQPQH
TRBJ1-1,TRBV5-6,ASSWGNVNTEAF
TRBJ2-1,TRBV27,ASSWGGPGHNEQF
TRBJ2-7,TRBV10-3,AISDGPRGYEQY
TRBJ1-2,TRBV30,AWSIRTGVINYGYT
TRBJ1-2,TRBV5-4,ASSLVVQGTYGYT
TRBJ2-1,TRBV29-1,SAWVREQF